These T cell receptor beta chains were read from a single sample in a study of blood T cell repertoires in COVID-19. The assay was immunoSEQ multiplex PCR, and TCRdb's table has in-frame clones only and misses some. The profile shows 200,000 to 250,000 clones, 65% to 85% of them singletons. The sample comprised PBMCs or T cells enriched from blood (not recorded which). The receptors stem from a woman aged 60 to 75 who had recovered from COVID-19. CDR3s include the opening cysteine and the closing phenylalanine or tryptophan. D genes are given only for firm matches. Some rows mark clone size as missing; the rest say once, few, many or name a class of expanded clone.

>NA|TRBV4-2|NA|TRBJ1-1
CASSRDRNTEAFF
TGTGCCAGCAGCCGAGACAGGAACACTGAAGCTTTCTTT
>NA|TRBV6-5|NA|TRBJ2-5
CASSLARVGETQYF
TGTGCCAGCAGTTTAGCCAGGGTCGGGGAGACCCAGTACTTC
>NA|TRBV19|TRBD1|TRBJ2-7
CASSQDRDRGAYEQYF
TGTGCCAGTAGTCAAGACCGGGACAGGGGGGCCTACGAGCAGTACTTC
>NA|TRBV7-3|NA|TRBJ2-2
CASSFGIGTGELFF
TGTGCCAGCAGCTTCGGGATCGGAACCGGGGAGCTGTTTTTT
>NA|TRBV7-9|TRBD1|TRBJ1-5
CASSRKGQGVQPQHF
TGTGCCAGCAGCCGAAAGGGACAGGGAGTTCAGCCCCAGCATTTT
>NA|TRBV10-3|NA|TRBJ1-2
CAISESGAGYTF
TGTGCCATCAGTGAGTCGGGGGCTGGCTACACCTTC
>once|TRBV9|NA|TRBJ2-2
CASSVRDFHFFANTGELFF
TGTGCCAGCAGCGTTAGGGACTTCCACTTTTTCGCGAACACCGGGGAGCTGTTTTTT
>NA|TRBV5-6|TRBD1|TRBJ1-3
CASSPQGAAGNTIYF
TGTGCCAGCAGCCCGCAGGGGGCTGCTGGAAACACCATATATTTT
>NA|TRBV7-2|NA|TRBJ2-7
CASSPHPGESYEQYF
TGTGCCAGCAGCCCCCATCCGGGAGAGTCCTACGAGCAGTACTTC
>NA|TRBV6-2/TRBV6-3|TRBD1|TRBJ1-2
CASSYGITGGSDGYTF
TGTGCCAGCAGTTACGGGATCACAGGGGGGAGCGACGGCTACACCTTC
>NA|TRBV10-3|NA|TRBJ2-7
CAISDTGNPIYEQYF
TGTGCCATCAGTGATACAGGGAACCCAATCTACGAGCAGTACTTC
>NA|TRBV6-8|TRBD1|TRBJ1-2
CASSYSGQDGYTF
TGTGCCAGCAGTTACTCAGGACAGGATGGCTACACCTTC
>NA|TRBV11-3|TRBD1|TRBJ2-1
CASSQRTGVYNEQFF
TGTGCCAGCAGCCAAAGGACAGGGGTTTACAATGAGCAGTTCTTC
>once|TRBV2|NA|TRBJ1-4
CASSEPQGGAEKLFF
TGTGCCAGCAGTGAACCCCAGGGAGGGGCTGAAAAACTGTTTTTT
>NA|TRBV19|TRBD1|TRBJ2-1
CATTPRRQGVGEQFF
TGTGCCACCACCCCGCGGAGACAGGGTGTGGGTGAGCAGTTCTTC
>NA|TRBV10-3|TRBD1|TRBJ1-2
CAISESSRDRTYGYTF
TGTGCCATCAGTGAGTCGTCCCGGGACAGGACCTATGGCTACACCTTC
>NA|TRBV5-6|NA|TRBJ2-5
CASSPWTNPETQYF
TGTGCCAGCAGCCCCTGGACAAATCCGGAGACCCAGTACTTC
>NA|TRBV3-1/TRBV3-2|NA|TRBJ2-5
CASSQDNPGGQRGNQETQYF
TGTGCCAGCAGCCAAGACAATCCCGGGGGACAGAGAGGAAACCAAGAGACCCAGTACTTC
>NA|TRBV21-1|NA|TRBJ2-5
CASSKGAERGYQETQYF
TGTGCCAGCAGCAAAGGGGCGGAGAGGGGGTACCAAGAGACCCAGTACTTC
>NA|TRBV5-1|TRBD2|TRBJ2-3
CASTVGLAGGTSTDTQYF
TGCGCCAGCACCGTTGGACTAGCGGGGGGAACTAGCACAGATACGCAGTATTTT
>NA|TRBV10-3|TRBD2|TRBJ2-3
CAIVAGRNTDTQYF
TGTGCCATTGTAGCGGGAAGAAACACAGATACGCAGTATTTT
>NA|TRBV7-9|NA|TRBJ1-4
CASSLANGGKLFF
TGTGCCAGCAGCTTAGCGAATGGCGGAAAACTGTTTTTT
>NA|TRBV7-2|TRBD1|TRBJ1-2
CASSLAPQGANYGYTF
TGTGCCAGCAGCTTAGCGCCCCAGGGGGCTAACTATGGCTACACCTTC
>NA|TRBV6-4|TRBD1|TRBJ2-2
CASSDQTGATGELFF
TGTGCCAGCAGTGACCAGACAGGGGCGACCGGGGAGCTGTTTTTT
>NA|TRBV6-4|NA|TRBJ1-1
CASSDSGPNTEAFF
TGTGCCAGCAGTGACTCGGGGCCGAACACTGAAGCTTTCTTT
>NA|TRBV30|NA|TRBJ2-7
CAYATGSSYEQYF
TGTGCCTACGCGACAGGAAGCTCCTACGAGCAGTACTTC
>NA|TRBV16|TRBD2|TRBJ2-3
CASSQSLAGADTQYF
TGTGCCAGCAGCCAATCCCTAGCGGGGGCGGATACGCAGTATTTT
>NA|TRBV7-8|NA|TRBJ1-4
CASTSRHTGSEKLFF
TGTGCCAGCACCTCCCGCCACACAGGCAGTGAAAAACTGTTTTTT
>once|TRBV7-2|TRBD1|TRBJ1-4
CASSYSSQGAANEKLFF
TGTGCCAGCAGCTACTCTTCACAGGGGGCTGCTAATGAAAAACTGTTTTTT
>NA|TRBV3-1/TRBV3-2|NA|TRBJ2-5
CASSQLLETQYF
TGTGCCAGCAGCCAATTATTAGAGACCCAGTACTTC
>NA|TRBV6-2/TRBV6-3|NA|TRBJ1-3
CASSRGTGNTIYF
TGTGCCAGCAGCAGGGGAACTGGAAACACCATATATTTT
>few|TRBV3-1/TRBV3-2|TRBD1|TRBJ1-4
CASSRSPGGSAEKLFF
TGTGCCAGCAGCCGGAGCCCAGGGGGCTCGGCTGAAAAACTGTTTTTT
>NA|TRBV19|NA|TRBJ2-3
CASSSTTPGDTQYF
TGTGCCAGTAGTTCAACGACCCCGGGAGATACGCAGTATTTT
>NA|TRBV4-2|NA|TRBJ2-2
CASSQDGDVNTGELFF
TGTGCCAGCAGCCAAGACGGAGACGTAAACACCGGGGAGCTGTTTTTT
>NA|TRBV19|NA|TRBJ1-2
CASRLGEGGYGYTF
TGTGCCAGTCGACTCGGGGAGGGTGGCTATGGCTACACCTTC
>NA|TRBV19|TRBD1|TRBJ2-7
CASRETGAYEQYF
TGTGCCAGTAGAGAGACAGGGGCCTACGAGCAGTACTTC
>once|TRBV10-3|TRBD2|TRBJ2-3
CAISEPRGNTQYF
TGTGCCATCAGTGAGCCGCGGGGGAATACGCAGTATTTT
>NA|TRBV10-3|NA|TRBJ1-1
CAISERGRNTEAFF
TGTGCCATCAGTGAAAGGGGTAGGAACACTGAAGCTTTCTTT
>few|TRBV9|NA|TRBJ1-1
CASSTGTATEAFF
TGTGCCAGCAGCACCGGGACTGCCACTGAAGCTTTCTTT
>few|TRBV29-1|TRBD1|TRBJ1-1
CSGTGTGGTNTEAFF
TGCAGCGGGACCGGGACAGGGGGCACGAACACTGAAGCTTTCTTT
>NA|TRBV6-1|TRBD2|TRBJ2-1
CASSDLAGGPFHEQFF
TGTGCCAGCAGTGACCTCGCGGGGGGGCCGTTCCATGAGCAGTTCTTC
>NA|TRBV9|TRBD2|TRBJ2-3
CASSVVGGAGTQYF
TGTGCCAGCAGCGTAGTCGGGGGGGCTGGTACGCAGTATTTT
>NA|TRBV21-1|NA|TRBJ2-7
CASSHRPPGILSSYEQYF
TGTGCCAGCAGCCACCGGCCCCCGGGAATATTGAGCTCCTACGAGCAGTACTTC
>once|TRBV11-2|NA|TRBJ1-5
CASSLMSSQPQHF
TGTGCCAGCAGCTTAATGAGTTCCCAGCCCCAGCATTTT
>NA|TRBV5-1|NA|TRBJ2-5
CASSLGSGETQYF
TGCGCCAGCAGCTTGGGGAGTGGAGAGACCCAGTACTTC
>NA|TRBV6-4|NA|TRBJ1-2
CASSRNRAQGGYTF
TGTGCCAGCAGTAGAAACAGGGCCCAGGGTGGCTACACCTTC
>NA|TRBV7-2|TRBD1|TRBJ1-5
CASSKTGGGNQPQHF
TGTGCCAGCAGCAAAACAGGGGGAGGCAATCAGCCCCAGCATTTT
>NA|TRBV10-2|TRBD1|TRBJ1-6
CASTDRVNSPLHF
TGCGCCAGCACGGACAGGGTCAATTCACCCCTCCACTTT
>NA|TRBV12-5|TRBD2|TRBJ2-1
CASGLQFSGGAYNEQFF
TGTGCTAGTGGTTTACAATTCAGCGGGGGGGCCTACAATGAGCAGTTCTTC
>few|TRBV7-7|TRBD2|TRBJ2-1
CASSLEGPGGSNEQFF
TGTGCCAGCAGCTTAGAAGGGCCGGGGGGGAGCAATGAGCAGTTCTTC
>NA|TRBV23-1|NA|TRBJ2-7
CASSHRGHRSSYEQYF
TGCGCCAGCAGTCACCGGGGACACCGGAGCTCCTACGAGCAGTACTTC
>NA|TRBV11-3|NA|TRBJ2-3
CASSLGSSKDTQYF
TGTGCCAGCAGCTTAGGTAGTTCGAAGGATACGCAGTATTTT
>NA|TRBV11-2|TRBD1|TRBJ1-4
CASSPGQGGGTNEKLFF
TGTGCCAGCAGCCCTGGACAGGGAGGGGGAACTAATGAAAAACTGTTTTTT
>once|TRBV12-5|NA|TRBJ2-3
CASGGARGTDTQYF
TGTGCTAGTGGTGGAGCACGGGGGACGGATACGCAGTATTTT
>NA|TRBV19|NA|TRBJ2-7
CASSSSGHGPYEQYF
TGTGCCAGTAGCTCCTCGGGACACGGCCCTTACGAGCAGTACTTC